A selection of T cell receptor beta chains follows, all from one sample in a study of T cell repertoires in ileal Crohn's disease. The method was immunoSEQ multiplex PCR; TCRdb's version includes in-frame clones alone and lacks a portion of them. The sample carries approximately 3,800 clones, roughly 80% recorded once. The specimen was ileal tissue. The source of these receptors is an adult with Crohn's disease. The CDR3 runs from the conserved cysteine through the conserved F or W.

>TRBJ2-7|TRBV13|15
CASSFLPAGGYEQYF
>TRBJ1-2|TRBV5-5|17
CASSPGATRTINYGYTF
>TRBJ1-2|TRBV19|16
CASKWRLGSTNYGYTF
>TRBJ2-5|TRBV2|15
CASSDRAGRGETQYF
>TRBJ1-1|TRBV5-4|15
CASSSKRQASTEAFF
>TRBJ2-1|TRBV13|12
CASSLLQNEQFF
>TRBJ2-2|TRBV13|13
CASSSHGGGELFF
>TRBJ2-3|TRBV10-3|14
CAAGDGDSTDTQYF
>TRBJ2-7|TRBV30|13
CACSGQDSYEQYF
>TRBJ1-3|TRBV7-9|16
CASSLRHRDSGNTIYF
>TRBJ1-2|TRBV19|14
CASSIDRGTGGYTF
>TRBJ1-6|TRBV27|15
CASSPGDGLNSPLHF
>TRBJ2-7|TRBV19|14
CASSIGGLIYEQYF
>TRBJ1-2|TRBV5-6|14
CASSTRTGVIGYTF
>TRBJ2-7|TRBV9|14
CASSEDGDTYEQYF
>TRBJ1-4|TRBV25-1|16
CASSESVGLTNEKLFF
>TRBJ1-1|TRBV19|9
CASCTEAFF
>TRBJ1-5|TRBV4-1|15
CASTPSGQGSQPQHF
>TRBJ1-3|TRBV4-1|16
CASSQDSRGSGNTIYF
>TRBJ1-2|TRBV6-5|13
CASSYGTTYGYTF
>TRBJ1-1|TRBV30|14
CAWTPRRGFTEAFF
>TRBJ1-1|TRBV7-2|13
CASSLDSVSEAFF
>TRBJ2-3|TRBV6-1|14
CASMDRGRTDTQYF
>TRBJ1-2|TRBV9|14
CASSSRDRGYGYTF
>TRBJ1-2|TRBV4-1|14
CASSQEVTGNGYTF
>TRBJ1-5|TRBV2|16
CASRLETGKGDQPQHF